This TCR beta chain was profiled in a study of cytomegalovirus exposure and HLA in healthy donors (dated by TCRdb to about 2017). For context, the study as a whole: According to a later analysis, one platform produced both the roughly 120 validation repertoires and the approximately 600 repertoires of the first cohort. High-throughput TCR immunosequencing, statistical association of individual TCRs with disease status, and machine learning were combined to predict cytomegalovirus infection status. A separate validation cohort of roughly 120 different subjects was used in addition to the approximately 670-subject first cohort. The study aimed to test whether cataloging public T cell receptors could reveal signatures of past pathogen exposure.

The method behind the library was the immunoSEQ multiplex PCR assay. Under the source paper's analysis protocol: A statistical classification framework was built to diagnose cytomegalovirus status from the catalog of TCR beta chain sequences. Sourced from immuneACCESS, this table was stored by TCRdb with only in-frame sequences that have V and J called. A share of the clones is absent; for the studies checked, an unresolved V gene accounts for under half, and the remainder has no known explanation. V, J and clone size are those of that table, while D and trimming were read from the DNA. This sample holds fewer than 400,000 clones; roughly 90% were observed only once. The ten top clones hold approximately 0.9% of the sample. Donors formed part of the validation cohort, which comprised over a hundred subjects and was distinct from the first cohort of over 500 subjects. V is cut back by 2 bases and J by 8 bases, with 8 bases in the junction unmatched. Via the germline V gene, CDR1 is MNHEY and CDR2 SVGAGI. The CDR3, from cysteine to phenylalanine, totals 14 residues. The only DNA kept is the CDR3, 42 bases in frame from the first base.

Overall results and qualifications from the work: It was suggested by the authors that the approach could potentially be generalized to other disease states and immunological phenotypes. The study gave a list of over 150 TCR beta chains associated with cytomegalovirus. Most TCR sequences were seen in very few donors, while some public TCRs were found in many individuals. Cytomegalovirus status was reported to be diagnosed by the classifier with high specificity and sensitivity in both the original and validation cohorts. In vitro tests confirmed that a few of the cytomegalovirus-associated TCR beta chains recognize cytomegalovirus antigens. A later analysis found that TCRs clustered in the first cohort also tended to co-occur in the roughly 120 validation repertoires, with approximately 94% of cluster scores above 0. All 120 repertoires were used to score co-occurrence in the validation cohort in a later analysis, because that analysis had no HLA typing for the cohort.

As for this clone: The target of this receptor is not known. No base qualities exist here, and no much larger clone lies one base off it.

The clonotype was recovered from a young man in good health and CMV-seronegative. The rearrangement joined TRBV6-5 to TRBJ1-2, with 7 middle bases fitting TRBD1. Source material: PBMCs. The CDR3 corresponds to CASSYAQGVRGYTF. The sequence in DNA is TGTGCCAGCAGTTACGCGCAGGGGGTGCGGGGCTACACCTTC.